This TCR beta chain was retrieved from a study of response to subunit inactivated influenza vaccine (dated by TCRdb to 2016 to 2019). A note on the overall study: Deep quantitative T cell receptor repertoire profiling was used in the study to track responses to a trivalent subunit inactivated influenza vaccine.

A word on this clonotype: Its specific antigen is unknown. No much larger clone exists at a distance of one base, and base qualities are not known.

The research as a whole found: It was suggested by the authors that each seasonal influenza vaccination may recruit only a limited number of new T cells.

Library prep was done by RT-PCR. TCRdb lists the instrument as Illumina HiSeq 2500. Using fastp trimming at Q25 and MiXCR clonotype assembly, TCRdb reanalyzed the public sequencing data and kept in-frame beta chains. All rows with the same CDR3 protein become a single entry with the most common DNA and genes. This sample is represented by some 500,000 distinct CDR3 sequences; more than 15% of them were singletons. The ten largest clones capture less than 4% of the sample. The V and J ends are trimmed by 2 bases and 7 bases, leaving 12 bases between them. The CDR3 runs 13 residues from the cysteine to the phenylalanine. Left in the record is the CDR3 DNA by itself, 39 bases read in frame from the first base. Based on the germline V gene (reference sequence), the CDR1 and CDR2 sequences are GTSNPN and SVGIG.

The chain uses TRBV30 and TRBJ1-5, with the D gene not clear enough to name. The receptor was derived from a man in his fifties or sixties who received an inactivated influenza vaccine. Donor details come from another sample of the same person, matched by shared clones. The specimen was CD4+ T cells sorted from PBMCs, collected less than 25 months after vaccination. The DNA sequence follows: TGTGCCTGGAGTAACGGGGAGGGCCAGCCCCAGCATTTT. It translates as CAWSNGEGQPQHF.